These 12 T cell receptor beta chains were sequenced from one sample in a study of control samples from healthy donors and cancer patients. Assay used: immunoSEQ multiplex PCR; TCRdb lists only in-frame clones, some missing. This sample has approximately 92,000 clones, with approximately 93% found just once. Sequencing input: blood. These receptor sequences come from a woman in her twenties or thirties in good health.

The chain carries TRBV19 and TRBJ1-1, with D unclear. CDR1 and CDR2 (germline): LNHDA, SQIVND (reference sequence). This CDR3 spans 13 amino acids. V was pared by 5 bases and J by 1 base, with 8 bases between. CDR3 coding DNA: TGTGCCAGTAGTTTAACGAGGAACACTGAAGCTTTCTTT. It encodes CASSLTRNTEAFF.

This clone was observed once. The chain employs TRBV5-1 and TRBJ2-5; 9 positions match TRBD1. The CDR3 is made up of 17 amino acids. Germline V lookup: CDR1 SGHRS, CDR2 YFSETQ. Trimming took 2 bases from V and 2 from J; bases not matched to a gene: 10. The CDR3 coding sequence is TGCGCCAGCAGCTTCTATGGAACAGGGGGCTCACAAGAGACCCAGTACTTC. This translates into CASSFYGTGGSQETQYF. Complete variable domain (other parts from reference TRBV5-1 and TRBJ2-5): KAGVTQTPRYLIKTRGQQVTLSCSPISGHRSVSWYQQTPGQGLQFLFEYFSETQRNKGNFPGRFSGRQFSNSRSEMNVSTLELGDSALYLCASSFYGTGGSQETQYFGPGTRLLVL.

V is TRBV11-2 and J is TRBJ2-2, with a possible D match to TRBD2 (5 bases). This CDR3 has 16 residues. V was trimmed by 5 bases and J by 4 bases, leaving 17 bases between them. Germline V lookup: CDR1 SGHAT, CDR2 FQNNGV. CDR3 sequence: CASSPSEGWSTGELFF. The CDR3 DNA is TGTGCCAGCAGCCCGAGCGAGGGCTGGAGCACCGGGGAGCTGTTTTTT.

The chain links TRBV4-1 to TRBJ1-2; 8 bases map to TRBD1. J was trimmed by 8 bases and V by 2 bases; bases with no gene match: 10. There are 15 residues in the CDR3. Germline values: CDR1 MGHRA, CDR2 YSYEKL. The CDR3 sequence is CASSQSGQGTEGYTF. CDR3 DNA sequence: TGCGCCAGCAGCCAATCCGGACAGGGTACGGAGGGCTACACCTTC.

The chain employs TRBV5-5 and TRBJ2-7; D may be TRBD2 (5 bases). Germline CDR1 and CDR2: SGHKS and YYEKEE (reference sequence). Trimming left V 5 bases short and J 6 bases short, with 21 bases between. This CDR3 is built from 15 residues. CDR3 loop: CASRVSLGVGSEQYF. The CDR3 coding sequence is TGTGCCAGCAGGGTTTCCCTGGGTGTAGGGAGCGAGCAGTACTTC.

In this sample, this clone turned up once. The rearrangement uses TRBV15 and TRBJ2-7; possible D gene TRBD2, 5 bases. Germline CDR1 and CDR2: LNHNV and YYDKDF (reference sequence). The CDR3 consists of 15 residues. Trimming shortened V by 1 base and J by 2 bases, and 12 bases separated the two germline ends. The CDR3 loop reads CATSRGLGRAYEQYF. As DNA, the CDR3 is TGTGCCACCAGCAGAGGGTTAGGGCGGGCCTACGAGCAGTACTTC. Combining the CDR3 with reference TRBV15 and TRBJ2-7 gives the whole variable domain DAMVIQNPRYQVTQFGKPVTLSCSQTLNHNVMYWYQQKSSQAPKLLFHYYDKDFNNEADTPDNFQSRRPNTSFCFLDIRSPGLGDTAMYLCATSRGLGRAYEQYFGPGTRLTVT.

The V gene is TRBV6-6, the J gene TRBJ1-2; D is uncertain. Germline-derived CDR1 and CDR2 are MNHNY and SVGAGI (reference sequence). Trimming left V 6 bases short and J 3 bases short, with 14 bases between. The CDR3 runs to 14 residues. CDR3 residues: CASSSGSRHYGYTF. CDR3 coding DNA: TGTGCCAGCAGCTCTGGGAGCCGACACTATGGCTACACCTTC.

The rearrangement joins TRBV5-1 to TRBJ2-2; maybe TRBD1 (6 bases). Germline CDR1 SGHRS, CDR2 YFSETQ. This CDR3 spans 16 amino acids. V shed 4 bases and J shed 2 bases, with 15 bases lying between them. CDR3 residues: CASSRSTDSNTGELFF. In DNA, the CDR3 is TGCGCCAGCAGCCGGTCCACGGACAGCAACACCGGGGAGCTGTTTTTT.

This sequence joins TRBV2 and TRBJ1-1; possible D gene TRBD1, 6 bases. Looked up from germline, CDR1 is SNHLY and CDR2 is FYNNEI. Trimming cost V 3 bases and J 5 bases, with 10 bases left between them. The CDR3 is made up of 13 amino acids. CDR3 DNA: TGTGCCAGCAGTGAGGGCAGGGGAACTGAAGCTTTCTTT. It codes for CASSEGRGTEAFF.

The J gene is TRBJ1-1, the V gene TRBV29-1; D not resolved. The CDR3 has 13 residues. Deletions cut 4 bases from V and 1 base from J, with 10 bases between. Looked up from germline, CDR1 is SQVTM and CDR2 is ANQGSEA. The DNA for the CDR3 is TGCAGCGTTGTGGGCCGATGGAACACTGAAGCTTTCTTT. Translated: CSVVGRWNTEAFF.

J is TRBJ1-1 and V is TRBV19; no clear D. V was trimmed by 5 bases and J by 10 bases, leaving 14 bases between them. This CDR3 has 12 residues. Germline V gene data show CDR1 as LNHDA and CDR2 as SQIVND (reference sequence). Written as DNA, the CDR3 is TGTGCCAGTAGTCCCGGACGTACGGGAGCTTTCTTT. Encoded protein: CASSPGRTGAFF.

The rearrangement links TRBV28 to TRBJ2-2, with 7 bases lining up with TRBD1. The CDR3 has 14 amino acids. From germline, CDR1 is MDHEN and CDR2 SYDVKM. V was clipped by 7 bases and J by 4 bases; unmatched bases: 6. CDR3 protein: CASKGAGGTGELFF. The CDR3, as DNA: TGTGCCAGCAAGGGGGCAGGGGGCACCGGGGAGCTGTTTTTT.